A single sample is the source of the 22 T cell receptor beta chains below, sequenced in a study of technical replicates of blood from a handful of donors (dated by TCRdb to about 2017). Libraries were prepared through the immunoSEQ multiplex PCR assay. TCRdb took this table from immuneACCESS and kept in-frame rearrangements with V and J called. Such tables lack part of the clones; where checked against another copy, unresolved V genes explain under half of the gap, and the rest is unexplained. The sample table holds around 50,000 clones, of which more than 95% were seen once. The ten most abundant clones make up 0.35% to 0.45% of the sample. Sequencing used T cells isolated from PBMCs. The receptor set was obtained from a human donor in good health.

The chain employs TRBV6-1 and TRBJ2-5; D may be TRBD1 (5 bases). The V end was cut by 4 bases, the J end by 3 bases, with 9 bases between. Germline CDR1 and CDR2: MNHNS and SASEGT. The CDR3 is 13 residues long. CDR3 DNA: TGTGCCAGCAGTGTATCCAGGGAAGAGACCCAGTACTTC. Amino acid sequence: CASSVSREETQYF.

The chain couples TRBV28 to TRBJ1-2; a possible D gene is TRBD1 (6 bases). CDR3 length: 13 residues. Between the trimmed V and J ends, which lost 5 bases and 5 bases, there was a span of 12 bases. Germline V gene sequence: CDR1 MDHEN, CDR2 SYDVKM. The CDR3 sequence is CASSEAGVYGYTF. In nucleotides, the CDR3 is TGTGCCAGCAGTGAAGCAGGGGTATATGGCTACACCTTC.

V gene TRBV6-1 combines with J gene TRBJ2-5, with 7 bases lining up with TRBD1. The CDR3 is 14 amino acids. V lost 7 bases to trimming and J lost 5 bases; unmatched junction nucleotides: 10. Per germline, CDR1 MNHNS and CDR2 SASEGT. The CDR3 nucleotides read TGTGCCAGCATGGCGGAGGACAGGAGGGAGACCCAGTACTTC. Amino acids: CASMAEDRRETQYF.

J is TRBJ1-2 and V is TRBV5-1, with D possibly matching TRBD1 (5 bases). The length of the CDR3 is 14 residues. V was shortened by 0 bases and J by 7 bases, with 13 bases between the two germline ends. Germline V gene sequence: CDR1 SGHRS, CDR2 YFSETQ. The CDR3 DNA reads TGCGCCAGCAGCTTGGCTCCGGGGGAGGTTGGCTACACCTTC. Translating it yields CASSLAPGEVGYTF.

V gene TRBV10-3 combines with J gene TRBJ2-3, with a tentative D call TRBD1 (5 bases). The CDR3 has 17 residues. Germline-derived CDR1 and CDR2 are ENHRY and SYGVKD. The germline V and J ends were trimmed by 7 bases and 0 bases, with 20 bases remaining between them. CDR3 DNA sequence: TGTGCCATCATTCGAAAGTGGTACAGGCCTAGCACAGATACGCAGTATTTT. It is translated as CAIIRKWYRPSTDTQYF.

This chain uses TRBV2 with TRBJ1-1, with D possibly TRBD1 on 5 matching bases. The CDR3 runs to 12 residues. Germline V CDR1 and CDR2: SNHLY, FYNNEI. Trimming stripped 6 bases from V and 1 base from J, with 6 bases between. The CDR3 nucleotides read TGTGCCAGCAGGGGGGGGAACACTGAAGCTTTCTTT. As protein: CASRGGNTEAFF.

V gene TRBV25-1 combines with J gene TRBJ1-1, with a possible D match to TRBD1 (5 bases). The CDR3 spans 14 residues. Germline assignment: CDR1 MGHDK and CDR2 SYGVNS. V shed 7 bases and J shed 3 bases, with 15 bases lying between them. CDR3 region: CASTYLGVDTEAFF. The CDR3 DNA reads TGTGCCAGCACTTACCTAGGGGTGGACACTGAAGCTTTCTTT. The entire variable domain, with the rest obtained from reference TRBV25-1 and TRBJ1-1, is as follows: EADIYQTPRYLVIGTGKKITLECSQTMGHDKMYWYQQDPGMELHLIHYSYGVNSTEKGDLSSESTVSRIRTEHFPLTLESARPSHTSQYLCASTYLGVDTEAFFGQGTRLTVV.

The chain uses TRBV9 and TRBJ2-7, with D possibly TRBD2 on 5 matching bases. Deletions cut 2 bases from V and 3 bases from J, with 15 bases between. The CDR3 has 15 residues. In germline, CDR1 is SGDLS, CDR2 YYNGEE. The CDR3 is CASSVGGTGFYEQYF. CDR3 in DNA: TGTGCCAGCAGCGTCGGTGGAACGGGATTCTACGAGCAGTACTTC.

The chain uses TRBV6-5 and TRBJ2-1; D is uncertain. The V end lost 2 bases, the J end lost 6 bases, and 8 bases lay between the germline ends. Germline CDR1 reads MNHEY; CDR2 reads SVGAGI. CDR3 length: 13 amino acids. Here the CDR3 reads CASSYLGVNEQFF. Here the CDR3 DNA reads TGTGCCAGCAGTTACCTAGGAGTCAATGAGCAGTTCTTC.

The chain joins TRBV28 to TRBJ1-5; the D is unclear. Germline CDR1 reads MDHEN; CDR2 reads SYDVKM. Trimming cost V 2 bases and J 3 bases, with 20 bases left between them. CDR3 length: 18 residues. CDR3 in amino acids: CASSLTPTLSDFNQPQHF. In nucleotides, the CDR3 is TGTGCCAGCAGTTTAACCCCCACCCTAAGCGATTTCAATCAGCCCCAGCATTTT. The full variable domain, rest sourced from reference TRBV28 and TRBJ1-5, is DVKVTQSSRYLVKRTGEKVFLECVQDMDHENMFWYRQDPGLGLRLIYFSYDVKMKEKGDIPEGYSVSREKKERFSLILESASTNQTSMYLCASSLTPTLSDFNQPQHFGDGTRLSIL.

Here the CDR3 DNA reads TGTGCCAGCAGCGTAGGTGGTAGTTACAATGAGCAGTTCTTC. Translated, it gives CASSVGGSYNEQFF. The V and J genes are TRBV9 and TRBJ2-1; D gene uncertain. This CDR3 is 14 amino acids long. V lost 0 bases and J lost 4, with 8 bases in between. CDR1 is SGDLS, CDR2 YYNGEE, per germline.

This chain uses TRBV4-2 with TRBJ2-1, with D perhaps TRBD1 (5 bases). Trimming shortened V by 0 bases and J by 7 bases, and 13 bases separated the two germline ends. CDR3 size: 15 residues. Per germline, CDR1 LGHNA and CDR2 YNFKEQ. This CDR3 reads CASSQDLSRVNEQFF. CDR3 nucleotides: TGTGCCAGCAGCCAAGATTTATCCAGGGTGAATGAGCAGTTCTTC.

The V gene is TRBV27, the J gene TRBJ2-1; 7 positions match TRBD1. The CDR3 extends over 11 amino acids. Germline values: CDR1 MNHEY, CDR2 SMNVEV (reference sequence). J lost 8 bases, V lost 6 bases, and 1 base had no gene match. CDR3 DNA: TGTGCCAGCAGGACAGGGTATGAGCAGTTCTTC. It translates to CASRTGYEQFF.

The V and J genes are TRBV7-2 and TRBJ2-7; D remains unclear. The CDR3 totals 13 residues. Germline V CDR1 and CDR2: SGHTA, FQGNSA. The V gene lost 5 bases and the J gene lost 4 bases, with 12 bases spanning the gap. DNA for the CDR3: TGTGCCAGCAGCCCGAACGCTCGGTACGAGCAGTACTTC. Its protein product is CASSPNARYEQYF.

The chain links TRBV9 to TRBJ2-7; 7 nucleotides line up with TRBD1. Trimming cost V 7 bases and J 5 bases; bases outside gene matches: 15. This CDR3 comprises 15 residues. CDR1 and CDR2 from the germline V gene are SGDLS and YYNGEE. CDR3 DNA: TGTGCCAGCGGCCCTCAACAGGGGAGCAGAGACGAGCAGTACTTC. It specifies CASGPQQGSRDEQYF.

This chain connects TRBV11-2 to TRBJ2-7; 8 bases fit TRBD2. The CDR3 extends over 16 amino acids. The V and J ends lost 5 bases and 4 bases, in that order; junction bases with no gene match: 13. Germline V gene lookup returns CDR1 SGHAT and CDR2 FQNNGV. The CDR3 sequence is CASSPFREGGRYEQYF. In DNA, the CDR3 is TGTGCCAGCAGCCCTTTTCGGGAGGGAGGAAGATACGAGCAGTACTTC.

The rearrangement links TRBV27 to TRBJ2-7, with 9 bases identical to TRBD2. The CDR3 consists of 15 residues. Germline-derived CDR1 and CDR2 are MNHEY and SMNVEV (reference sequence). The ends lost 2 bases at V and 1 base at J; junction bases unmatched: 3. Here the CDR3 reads CASSLRSGRSYEQYF. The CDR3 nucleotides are TGTGCCAGCAGTTTAAGAAGCGGGAGGTCCTACGAGCAGTACTTC.

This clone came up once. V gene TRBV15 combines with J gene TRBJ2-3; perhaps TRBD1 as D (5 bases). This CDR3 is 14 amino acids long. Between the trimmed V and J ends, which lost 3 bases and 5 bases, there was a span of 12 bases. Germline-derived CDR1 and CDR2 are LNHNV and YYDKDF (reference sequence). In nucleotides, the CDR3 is TGTGCCACCAGCAGTCTCAGGGAACAAGATACGCAGTATTTT. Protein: CATSSLREQDTQYF.

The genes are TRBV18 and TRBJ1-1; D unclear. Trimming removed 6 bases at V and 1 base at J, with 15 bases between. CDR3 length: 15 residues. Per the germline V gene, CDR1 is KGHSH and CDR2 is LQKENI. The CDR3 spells CASSPTGATNTEAFF. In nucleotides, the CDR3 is TGTGCCAGCTCTCCAACCGGAGCTACGAACACTGAAGCTTTCTTT.

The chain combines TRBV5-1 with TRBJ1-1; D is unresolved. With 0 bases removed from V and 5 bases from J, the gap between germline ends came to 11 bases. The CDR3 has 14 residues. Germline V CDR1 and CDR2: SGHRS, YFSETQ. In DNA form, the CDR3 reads TGCGCCAGCAGCTTGGAAGCCGCTGAGACTGAAGCTTTCTTT. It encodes CASSLEAAETEAFF.

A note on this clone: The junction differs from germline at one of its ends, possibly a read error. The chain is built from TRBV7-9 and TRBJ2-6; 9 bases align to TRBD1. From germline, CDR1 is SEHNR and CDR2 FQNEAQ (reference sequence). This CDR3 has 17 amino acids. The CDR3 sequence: CASSLGQGISGANVLTF. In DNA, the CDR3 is TGTGCCAGCAGTTTAGGACAGGGGATTTCTGGGGCCAACGTCCTGACTTTC.

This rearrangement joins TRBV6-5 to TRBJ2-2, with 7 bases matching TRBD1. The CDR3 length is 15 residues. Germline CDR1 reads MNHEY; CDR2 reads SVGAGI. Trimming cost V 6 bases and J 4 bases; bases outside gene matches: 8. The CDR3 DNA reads TGTGCCAGCAGCCCTGACAGGGTTGCCACCGGGGAGCTGTTTTTT. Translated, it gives CASSPDRVATGELFF.